This T cell receptor beta chain stems from a study of T cell repertoires in cytomegalovirus infection. A single record per CDR3 protein comes from TCRdb applying MiXCR to the reads. The sample holds a few hundred thousand distinct CDR3 sequences, just under 25% seen once. V lost 5 bases and J lost 5, with 10 bases in between. The germline gives CDR1 SGHTA, CDR2 FQGNSA. The CDR3 totals 13 residues. Comment on this clonotype: The antigen is not known.

V and J are TRBV7-2 and TRBJ2-1; no clear D. The material sequenced was cultured PBMCs, taken from culture after CMV antigen stimulation. The receptor's source is a human donor in good health (CMV status not recorded). Some clones in this sample may be carry-over from other donors' samples. CDR3 nucleotides: TGTGCCAGCAGCCGCTGGGAAGACAATGAGCAGTTCTTC. This encodes CASSRWEDNEQFF.